Following are 25 T cell receptor beta chains from one sample sequenced in a study of shared clonotypes between healthy human individuals. TCRdb keeps only in-frame clones here, not all; method: immunoSEQ multiplex PCR. The sample contains about 2 million clones, about 95% of which appear only once. Naivety among CD8 cells was defined by CD45RO negativity and positive CCR7 selection, thereby excluding terminally differentiated effector memory CD45RA+ cells. The sequenced sample consisted of naive CD8+ T cells sorted from blood. Every receptor here comes from a man between 18 and 35 years old in good health.

The V call is TRBV9, the J call TRBJ2-7; TRBD1 matches at 9 bases. The CDR3 length is 15 residues. V trimming: 0 bases; J trimming: 5 bases; junction bases outside the gene matches: 6. The germline V gene has CDR1 SGDLS and CDR2 YYNGEE. The chain's CDR3 is CASSVGDRAFDEQYF. CDR3 nucleotides: TGTGCCAGCAGCGTAGGGGACAGGGCTTTCGACGAGCAGTACTTC.

The chain recombines TRBV7-8 with TRBJ2-1; the D gene is possibly TRBD2 (5 bases). The CDR3 length is 15 residues. Between the trimmed V and J ends, which lost 5 bases and 2 bases, there was a span of 13 bases. CDR1 and CDR2 (germline): SGHVS, FQNEAQ. Here the CDR3 reads CASSPRTGPYNEQFF. The DNA of the CDR3 is TGTGCCAGCAGCCCCAGGACTGGTCCCTACAATGAGCAGTTCTTC. Supplemented by reference TRBV7-8 and TRBJ2-1, the full variable domain reads GAGVSQSPRYKVAKRGQDVALRCDPISGHVSLFWYQQALGQGPEFLTYFQNEAQLDKSGLPSDRFFAERPEGSVSTLKIQRTQQEDSAVYLCASSPRTGPYNEQFFGPGTRLTVL.

The CDR3 nucleotides are TGCGCCAGCAGTATTAGCTCCTACGAGCAGTACTTC. Its protein product is CASSISSYEQYF. The rearrangement links TRBV10-2 to TRBJ2-7; D remains unclear. From germline, CDR1 is WSHSY and CDR2 SAAADI. V lost 5 bases and J 0 bases, leaving 5 bases between the germline ends. The CDR3 sequence is 12 residues long.

The V and J genes are TRBV5-1 and TRBJ2-3, with 7 nucleotides matching TRBD2. Per the germline V gene, CDR1 is SGHRS and CDR2 is YFSETQ. The V segment lost 0 bases and the J segment 4 bases; nucleotides outside the gene matches: 5. The CDR3 runs to 15 residues. The CDR3 DNA sequence: TGCGCCAGCAGCTTGGTGGCGGGGGTTGCAGATACGCAGTATTTT. It translates to CASSLVAGVADTQYF. The whole variable domain, remainder taken from reference TRBV5-1 and TRBJ2-3, is KAGVTQTPRYLIKTRGQQVTLSCSPISGHRSVSWYQQTPGQGLQFLFEYFSETQRNKGNFPGRFSGRQFSNSRSEMNVSTLELGDSALYLCASSLVAGVADTQYFGPGTRLTVL.

The V and J genes are TRBV11-2 and TRBJ2-1; D unclear. Germline CDR1 and CDR2: SGHAT and FQNNGV. Trimming stripped 5 bases from V and 4 bases from J, with 12 bases between. The CDR3 is 14 residues long. The CDR3 nucleotides read TGTGCCAGCAGCCCCCTTTCAGCTTACAATGAGCAGTTCTTC. It codes for CASSPLSAYNEQFF.

The CDR3 here is CASSLSGGAGYNEQFF. CDR3 sequence (DNA): TGTGCCAGCAGTTTATCCGGCGGGGCCGGCTACAATGAGCAGTTCTTC. The rearrangement joins TRBV27 to TRBJ2-1; D is perhaps TRBD2 (6 bases). The V gene lost 0 bases and the J gene lost 3 bases, with 12 bases spanning the gap. This CDR3 has 16 amino acids. CDR1 and CDR2 from the germline V gene are MNHEY and SMNVEV (reference sequence).

This sequence joins TRBV5-1 and TRBJ1-2, with D perhaps matching TRBD1 (6 bases). The V gene's germline CDR1 is SGHRS and CDR2 YFSETQ. Trimming removed 3 bases at V and 2 bases at J, with 17 bases between. The CDR3 runs to 16 residues. The CDR3 loop reads CASSSVYRERNYGYTF. DNA of the CDR3: TGCGCCAGCAGCTCCGTATACAGGGAGAGAAACTATGGCTACACCTTC.

The rearrangement uses TRBV19 and TRBJ1-4; TRBD1 is a possible D gene (5 bases). There are 16 residues in the CDR3. The germline V gene has CDR1 LNHDA and CDR2 SQIVND (reference sequence). V gave up 7 bases and J gave up 1 base, with 16 bases separating them. CDR3 region: CASTLGGEGTNEKLFF. CDR3 sequence (DNA): TGTGCCAGTACCCTTGGGGGGGAAGGAACTAATGAAAAACTGTTTTTT.

This clone was recorded many times. This chain joins TRBV10-3 and TRBJ1-2; D not certain. Trimming took 6 bases from V and 2 from J, leaving 19 bases between them. The CDR3 covers 16 residues. Per germline, CDR1 ENHRY and CDR2 SYGVKD. The DNA for the CDR3 is TGTGCCATCAGGTCCCCGGGGAGGGAATTGAACTATGGCTACACCTTC. This sequence encodes CAIRSPGRELNYGYTF.

In its sample, this clone was seen once. The J gene is TRBJ1-5, the V gene TRBV19; D unclear. This CDR3 comprises 13 residues. Germline lookup yields CDR1 LNHDA and CDR2 SQIVND (reference sequence). Trimming left V 5 bases short and J 2 bases short, with 7 bases between. CDR3 loop: CASSRSGNQPQHF. The CDR3 DNA reads TGTGCCAGTAGTCGCTCAGGCAATCAGCCCCAGCATTTT. Looking up the rest from reference TRBV19 and TRBJ1-5 gives the full variable domain: DGGITQSPKYLFRKEGQNVTLSCEQNLNHDAMYWYRQDPGQGLRLIYYSQIVNDFQKGDIAEGYSVSREKKESFPLTVTSAQKNPTAFYLCASSRSGNQPQHFGDGTRLSIL.

The gene calls are TRBV30 and TRBJ2-7; a weak D match, TRBD1 (6 bases). Germline CDR1 is GTSNPN and CDR2 is SVGIG (reference sequence). Trimming took 5 bases from V and 3 from J, leaving 8 bases between them. This CDR3 spans 11 amino acids. This CDR3 is CAWDRNYEQYF. The CDR3 DNA follows: TGTGCCTGGGACAGGAACTACGAGCAGTACTTC.

The V call is TRBV30, the J call TRBJ2-2; no firm D call. CDR1 is GTSNPN, CDR2 SVGIG, per germline (reference sequence). The CDR3 is made up of 11 amino acids. Trimming stripped 7 bases from V and 7 bases from J, with 10 bases between. This CDR3 is CASGLGGELFF. CDR3 bases: TGTGCCTCAGGCCTCGGCGGGGAGCTGTTTTTT.

The rearrangement joins TRBV5-6 to TRBJ1-2, with 7 nucleotides matching TRBD1. CDR3 length equals 13 residues. Germline trimming cut 4 bases from V and 4 bases from J; bases unmatched to any gene: 4. In germline, CDR1 is SGHDT, CDR2 YYEEEE. The CDR3 DNA reads as TGTGCCAGCAGCACGGGACAGCTCTATGGCTACACCTTC. Residues: CASSTGQLYGYTF.

The chain joins TRBV28 to TRBJ2-1; 8 bases are a match to TRBD2. Germline V lookup: CDR1 MDHEN, CDR2 SYDVKM. CDR3 length: 17 amino acids. With 8 bases clipped from V and 0 bases from J, the junction kept 12 bases outside the gene matches. The CDR3 DNA reads as TGTGCCAGCGGGGCAGTAGCGGGATGGAGCTCCTACAATGAGCAGTTCTTC. Amino acids: CASGAVAGWSSYNEQFF.

Remarks on this clone: Other DNA sequences of this sample code for an identical CDR3. The chain's CDR3 is CASSVGQGTGELFF. Written as DNA, the CDR3 is TGTGCCAGCAGCGTAGGTCAGGGCACCGGGGAGCTGTTTTTT. The J gene is TRBJ2-2, the V gene TRBV9, with D maybe TRBD1 (5 bases). Germline assignment: CDR1 SGDLS and CDR2 YYNGEE. The CDR3 consists of 14 residues. Trimming pared 0 bases from V and 4 bases from J, leaving 7 bases between.

The chain carries TRBV10-2 and TRBJ2-3, with 7 bases fitting TRBD2. The germline CDR1 and CDR2 sequences are WSHSY and SAAADI. This CDR3 has 15 amino acids. Trimming removed 5 bases from V and 2 bases from J; junction bases left unmatched: 7. DNA for the CDR3: TGCGCCAGCAGTTGGCTAGCGGCAACCACAGATACGCAGTATTTT. Translated: CASSWLAATTDTQYF.

This clone appeared a single time. The chain couples TRBV7-9 to TRBJ2-2; D is unclear. The CDR3 is made up of 13 amino acids. Germline V gives CDR1 SEHNR, CDR2 FQNEAQ (reference sequence). The V gene lost 6 bases and the J gene lost 1 base, with 6 bases spanning the gap. The CDR3 sequence: CASRTGNTGELFF. DNA for the CDR3: TGTGCCAGCAGGACGGGGAACACCGGGGAGCTGTTTTTT.

The table lists this clone with a count of one. The genes are TRBV4-1 and TRBJ2-7; D might be TRBD2 (5 bases). The length of the CDR3 is 15 residues. CDR1 and CDR2 from the germline V gene are MGHRA and YSYEKL. Trimming took 1 base from V and 7 from J, leaving 17 bases between them. Here the CDR3 reads CASSQVGGLAREQYF. For the CDR3, the DNA is TGCGCCAGCAGCCAAGTGGGCGGGTTGGCACGGGAGCAGTACTTC.

The chain combines TRBV6-1 with TRBJ2-1; D is ambiguous. The CDR3 covers 13 residues. The germline gives CDR1 MNHNS, CDR2 SASEGT. Trimming stripped 10 bases from V and 6 bases from J, with 16 bases between. The chain's CDR3 is CAIEWASRNEQFF. The CDR3 coding sequence is TGTGCCATAGAATGGGCGTCACGCAATGAGCAGTTCTTC.

The chain is built from TRBV15 and TRBJ1-5; unclear D gene. The CDR3 is 14 amino acids. Trimming cost V 1 base and J 5 bases, with 9 bases left between them. Germline assignment: CDR1 LNHNV and CDR2 YYDKDF (reference sequence). The CDR3 reads CATSRGSTDQPQHF. CDR3 nucleotides: TGTGCCACCAGCAGAGGTTCGACTGATCAGCCCCAGCATTTT.

In nucleotides, the CDR3 is TGTGCCAGCAGTTTCACAGATGGGATCTACGAGCAGTACTTC. As protein: CASSFTDGIYEQYF. V usage is TRBV28 and J usage is TRBJ2-7; D unclear. The V end was cut by 3 bases, the J end by 3 bases, with 12 bases between. The CDR3 loop spans 14 amino acids. Germline CDR1 and CDR2: MDHEN and SYDVKM.

The V and J genes are TRBV27 and TRBJ2-1; no firm D call. Germline V gene data show CDR1 as MNHEY and CDR2 as SMNVEV (reference sequence). The V gene lost 6 bases and the J gene lost 6 bases, with 21 bases spanning the gap. The CDR3 has 16 residues. CDR3 amino acids: CASSPESLPRGNEQFF. The CDR3 nucleotides read TGTGCCAGCAGCCCAGAGAGTTTACCACGAGGCAATGAGCAGTTCTTC.

There are a few counts of this clone. The chain is built from TRBV10-1 and TRBJ1-3; a weak D match, TRBD1 (5 bases). Germline V gives CDR1 WNHNN, CDR2 SYGVQD (reference sequence). The V gene lost 4 bases and the J gene lost 16 bases, with 11 bases spanning the gap. This CDR3 has 10 amino acids. The CDR3 region is CASSGGRRYF. The CDR3, as DNA: TGCGCCAGCAGTGGGGGCCGACGGTATTTT.

This chain connects TRBV2 to TRBJ1-6; 8 nucleotides align to TRBD1. V was clipped by 6 bases and J by 6 bases; unmatched bases: 4. Germline CDR1 is SNHLY and CDR2 is FYNNEI. The CDR3 is 14 amino acids. This CDR3 reads CASSATGVNSPLHF. In DNA, the CDR3 is TGTGCCAGCAGCGCGACAGGGGTTAATTCACCCCTCCACTTT.

The chain couples TRBV5-1 to TRBJ2-3; 8 nucleotides agree with TRBD1. Trimming at V came to 0 bases and at J to 3 bases, leaving 6 bases not matched to a gene. Germline CDR1 and CDR2: SGHRS and YFSETQ. The CDR3 extends over 16 amino acids. The CDR3 is CASSLETGVGTDTQYF. CDR3 coding DNA: TGCGCCAGCAGCTTGGAGACAGGGGTTGGTACAGATACGCAGTATTTT.